The 8 T cell receptor beta chains below all came from one sample that was sequenced in a study of technical replicates of blood from a few donors. Produced via immunoSEQ multiplex PCR; TCRdb's table is partial and in-frame only. This repertoire shows approximately 79,000 clones, approximately 96% found once; its top ten account for under 0.3%. Sequenced sample: T cells isolated from PBMCs. The source is a human donor in good health.

The chain couples TRBV30 to TRBJ1-1, with D unclear. Germline loops: CDR1 GTSNPN, CDR2 SVGIG (reference sequence). V shed 4 bases and J shed 1 base, with 4 bases lying between them. The CDR3 loop spans 11 amino acids. CDR3 amino acids: CAWNGNTEAFF. Here the CDR3 DNA reads TGTGCCTGGAACGGGAACACTGAAGCTTTCTTT.

V and J are TRBV6-1 and TRBJ2-1; D is perhaps TRBD2 (6 bases). Trimming stripped 3 bases from V and 13 bases from J, with 16 bases between. The CDR3 runs to 13 residues. Germline-derived CDR1 and CDR2 are MNHNS and SASEGT. CDR3 bases: TGTGCCAGCAGTGAGAGGCGTTGGGAGGAACAGTTCTTC. This translates into CASSERRWEEQFF.

The chain links TRBV11-2 to TRBJ1-1, with D hard to call. This CDR3 contains 13 residues. Trimming removed 1 base at V and 2 bases at J, with 5 bases between. Germline CDR1 and CDR2: SGHAT and FQNNGV. This CDR3 is CASSLAFNTEAFF. The CDR3 coding sequence is TGTGCCAGCAGCTTAGCTTTCAACACTGAAGCTTTCTTT.

J is TRBJ2-3 and V is TRBV7-6; TRBD2 matches 8 bases. The V gene end was trimmed by 1 base and the J gene end by 1 base; junction bases not matched to a gene: 4. The CDR3 is 16 amino acids. Per germline, CDR1 SGHVS and CDR2 FNYEAQ. CDR3 residues: CASSLVREGGTDTQYF. The CDR3 DNA reads TGTGCCAGCAGCTTAGTACGGGAGGGGGGCACAGATACGCAGTATTTT.

In its sample, this clone was seen once. V is TRBV2 and J is TRBJ2-1; 9 nucleotides match TRBD1. Germline CDR1 SNHLY, CDR2 FYNNEI. V lost 5 bases to trimming and J lost 9 bases; unmatched junction nucleotides: 11. The CDR3 contains 15 residues. The CDR3 DNA reads as TGTGCCAGCAGTCATCCGGGACAGGGAGTCGGTGAGCAGTTCTTC. It yields the protein CASSHPGQGVGEQFF. The whole variable domain, remainder taken from reference TRBV2 and TRBJ2-1, is EPEVTQTPSHQVTQMGQEVILRCVPISNHLYFYWYRQILGQKVEFLVSFYNNEISEKSEIFDDQFSVERPDGSNFTLKIRSTKLEDSAMYFCASSHPGQGVGEQFFGPGTRLTVL.

V and J are TRBV6-6 and TRBJ2-2; no clear D. The germline CDR1 and CDR2 sequences are MNHNY and SVGAGI (reference sequence). This CDR3 region has 11 residues. With 7 bases removed from V and 8 bases from J, the gap between germline ends came to 8 bases. CDR3 protein: CASNYQGELFF. The CDR3 bases are TGTGCCAGCAACTATCAGGGGGAGCTGTTTTTT.

The chain links TRBV7-2 to TRBJ2-2; D might be TRBD2 (6 bases). The V gene's germline CDR1 is SGHTA and CDR2 FQGNSA. The CDR3 is 15 residues long. The V end lost 2 bases, the J end lost 8 bases, and 15 bases lay between the germline ends. The CDR3 loop is CASSLNPTGAGELFF. DNA of the CDR3: TGTGCCAGCAGCTTAAACCCGACGGGAGCTGGGGAGCTGTTTTTT.

This clone was counted once. The V gene is TRBV9, the J gene TRBJ2-2; 7 nucleotides agree with TRBD1. Germline-derived CDR1 and CDR2 are SGDLS and YYNGEE. The CDR3 is 14 amino acids. V gave up 3 bases and J gave up 6 bases; unmatched junction bases: 5. In DNA form, the CDR3 reads TGTGCCAGCAGCGCAAAAACAGGGGCCGGGGAGCTGTTTTTT. As protein: CASSAKTGAGELFF.